This passage covers 17 T cell receptor beta chains from one sample sequenced in a study of T cells after yellow fever vaccination. TCRdb re-analysed the 5' RACE reads in MiXCR, keeping a single row per CDR3 protein. The sample records tens of thousands of distinct CDR3 sequences, more than 5.5% being singletons. Sequenced here: CD8+ T cells sorted from PBMCs, sampled approximately 11 days after the first yellow fever vaccination. Receptors originate from a man aged 18-30 years who received the YFV17D yellow fever vaccine.

This rearrangement joins TRBV5-6 to TRBJ1-1; TRBD1 might be the D (5 bases). V lost 2 bases and J 0 bases, leaving 8 bases between the germline ends. The germline gives CDR1 SGHDT, CDR2 YYEEEE. CDR3 size: 14 residues. The CDR3 DNA follows: TGTGCCAGCAGCTTAAGGGGCTTGAACACTGAAGCTTTCTTT. Translated: CASSLRGLNTEAFF. Full variable domain (outside the CDR3, taken from reference TRBV5-6 and TRBJ1-1): DAGVTQSPTHLIKTRGQQVTLRCSPKSGHDTVSWYQQALGQGPQFIFQYYEEEERQRGNFPDRFSGHQFPNYSSELNVNALLLGDSALYLCASSLRGLNTEAFFGQGTRLTVV.

This clonotype was seen a handful of times. The chain employs TRBV29-1 and TRBJ1-1, with no clear D. The CDR3 length is 12 residues. Trimming removed 2 bases from V and 10 bases from J, with 14 bases in between. Germline assignment: CDR1 SQVTM and CDR2 ANQGSEA. CDR3 region: CSVERADLGAFF. The CDR3 DNA is TGCAGCGTTGAACGGGCAGACCTGGGAGCTTTCTTT.

This clonotype was observed a handful of times. The chain joins TRBV7-9 to TRBJ1-2; unclear D gene. V was pared by 5 bases and J by 4 bases, with 11 bases between. The CDR3 contains 13 residues. Germline V gene sequence: CDR1 SEHNR, CDR2 FQNEAQ (reference sequence). CDR3 nucleotide sequence: TGTGCCAGCAGCCCCGGGGAGATCTATGGCTACACCTTC. Encoded protein: CASSPGEIYGYTF.

The sample holds many counts of this clonotype. The V gene is TRBV4-1, the J gene TRBJ2-1; 9 bases map to TRBD2. Germline CDR1 MGHRA, CDR2 YSYEKL. The CDR3 consists of 14 residues. Germline trimming cut 6 bases from V and 6 bases from J; bases unmatched to any gene: 6. The CDR3 coding sequence is TGCGCCAGCAGACCGCGGGGGGGCCCCAATGAGCAGTTCTTC. This gives the protein CASRPRGGPNEQFF.

This clonotype was counted between two and nine times. The J gene is TRBJ1-6, the V gene TRBV4-1; D remains unclear. The ends were cut back, 0 bases at V and 0 bases at J, with 9 bases in the middle. Germline V CDR1 and CDR2: MGHRA, YSYEKL. The CDR3 contains 17 residues. The CDR3 reads CASSQEFSSSYNSPLHF. The CDR3 DNA reads TGCGCCAGCAGCCAAGAATTCTCGAGCTCCTATAATTCACCCCTCCACTTT.

Comments on this clonotype: This may be a read error: a much more frequent sequence differs by one nucleotide. The chain combines TRBV5-1 with TRBJ2-7; D is unresolved. This CDR3 contains 14 residues. Germline V gives CDR1 SGHRS, CDR2 YFSETQ. CDR3 region: CASSLAVNFYEHYF. Written as DNA, the CDR3 is TGCGCCAGCAGCTTGGCAGTAAATTTCTACGAGCACTACTTC. The full variable domain, rest sourced from reference TRBV5-1 and TRBJ2-7, is KAGVTQTPRYLIKTRGQQVTLSCSPISGHRSVSWYQQTPGQGLQFLFEYFSETQRNKGNFPGRFSGRQFSNSRSEMNVSTLELGDSALYLCASSLAVNFYEHYFGPGTRLTVT.

Worth noting for this clonotype: A read error may be the cause here, since a much bigger clone is one base away. The rearrangement uses TRBV6-5 and TRBJ1-5; 7 nucleotides line up with TRBD1. V was pared by 5 bases and J by 2 bases, with 9 bases of the junction left unmatched. The CDR3 contains 16 residues. The germline V gene has CDR1 MNHEY and CDR2 SVGAGI. The CDR3 reads CASSLEPGQGNQPQHF. The CDR3, as DNA: TGTGCCAGCAGTCTCGAACCCGGACAGGGCAATCAGCCCCAGCATTTT.

For this clonotype: This may come from a read error, since a much larger clone is one base off. The chain links TRBV20-1 to TRBJ1-2; a weak D match, TRBD1 (5 bases). Germline assignment: CDR1 DFQATT and CDR2 SNEGSKA (reference sequence). The CDR3 sequence is 13 residues long. For the CDR3, the DNA is TGCTGTGCTGTCCGGGACCTGGGGGGTGGCTACACCTTC. This translates into CCAVRDLGGGYTF.

The sample holds many counts of this clonotype. The chain employs TRBV19 and TRBJ1-5; a weak D match, TRBD1 (5 bases). The CDR3 covers 15 residues. Trimming shortened V by 7 bases and J by 1 base, and 14 bases separated the two germline ends. Germline values: CDR1 LNHDA, CDR2 SQIVND (reference sequence). The CDR3 is CASTPGWGSNQPQHF. The CDR3 region has the DNA TGTGCCAGTACCCCCGGGTGGGGCAGCAATCAGCCCCAGCATTTT. Full variable domain (rest looked up from reference TRBV19 and TRBJ1-5): DGGITQSPKYLFRKEGQNVTLSCEQNLNHDAMYWYRQDPGQGLRLIYYSQIVNDFQKGDIAEGYSVSREKKESFPLTVTSAQKNPTAFYLCASTPGWGSNQPQHFGDGTRLSIL.

The sample holds many counts of this clonotype. The chain is built from TRBV5-5 and TRBJ2-3; 9 bases map to TRBD1. CDR3 length equals 15 residues. With V trimmed by 0 bases and J by 7 bases, 6 bases remained unmatched. CDR1 is SGHKS, CDR2 YYEKEE, per germline (reference sequence). The CDR3 loop is CASSLDGQGMNTQYF. The CDR3 region has the DNA TGTGCCAGCAGCTTGGATGGACAGGGGATGAATACGCAGTATTTT.

The V and J genes are TRBV7-6 and TRBJ2-3; 10 bases are shared with TRBD2. CDR3 length: 18 residues. Germline V lookup: CDR1 SGHVS, CDR2 FNYEAQ. The V gene end was trimmed by 1 base and the J gene end by 0 bases; junction bases not matched to a gene: 7. The CDR3 nucleotides read TGTGCCAGCAGCTTAGAACCTAGCGGGGGTTCTAGCACAGATACGCAGTATTTT. Its protein product is CASSLEPSGGSSTDTQYF. Full variable domain (missing parts from reference TRBV7-6 and TRBJ2-3): GAGVSQSPRYKVTKRGQDVALRCDPISGHVSLYWYRQALGQGPEFLTYFNYEAQQDKSGLPNDRFSAERPEGSISTLTIQRTEQRDSAMYRCASSLEPSGGSSTDTQYFGPGTRLTVL.

This clonotype was observed at least ten times. The chain is built from TRBV7-3 and TRBJ2-1; 10 bases are a match to TRBD2. There are 18 residues in the CDR3. J lost 5 bases, V lost 2 bases, and 12 bases had no gene match. Germline V gene sequence: CDR1 SGHTA, CDR2 FQGTGA. The CDR3 loop reads CASSLGLAGVGPHNEQFF. The CDR3 DNA reads TGTGCCAGCAGCTTAGGTCTAGCGGGGGTCGGACCCCACAATGAGCAGTTCTTC. The whole variable domain, remainder taken from reference TRBV7-3 and TRBJ2-1, is GAGVSQTPSNKVTEKGKYVELRCDPISGHTALYWYRQSLGQGPEFLIYFQGTGAADDSGLPNDRFFAVRPEGSVSTLKIQRTERGDSAVYLCASSLGLAGVGPHNEQFFGPGTRLTVL.

On this clonotype: A much more abundant neighbour one base away suggests this may be a read error. The chain has TRBV10-1 and TRBJ1-6, with D uncertain. The CDR3 is 13 residues long. The V end was cut by 4 bases, the J end by 10 bases, with 11 bases between. Germline CDR1 WNHNN, CDR2 SYGVQD (reference sequence). The CDR3 loop reads CASSGPAWSPLHF. DNA of the CDR3: TGCGCCAGCAGTGGACCGGCGTGGTCACCCCTCCACTTT.

This clonotype was seen ten or more times. V is TRBV29-1 and J is TRBJ2-1; 16 nucleotides line up with TRBD2. CDR1 is SQVTM, CDR2 ANQGSEA, per germline. The junction had 7 bases not matched to a gene; V was cut back by 6 bases and J by 8 bases. This CDR3 contains 15 residues. The CDR3 bases are TGCAGCGTCGGGGGACTAGCGGGGGGGCCCGATGAGCAGTTCTTC. It yields the protein CSVGGLAGGPDEQFF.

This clonotype was observed at least ten times. The chain links TRBV7-2 to TRBJ2-1; TRBD1 matches at 11 bases. Germline V gives CDR1 SGHTA, CDR2 FQGNSA. V shed 1 base, J shed 5 bases, and the junction held 7 bases outside the gene matches. The CDR3 covers 17 residues. DNA for the CDR3: TGTGCCAGCAGCTTAGTCGCGGACAGGGGGCCAGACAATGAGCAGTTCTTC. Amino acid sequence: CASSLVADRGPDNEQFF.

There are many counts of this clonotype. The V and J genes are TRBV12-5 and TRBJ2-5; D not resolved. V lost 5 bases, J lost 5 bases, and 12 bases lay in between. The CDR3 runs to 13 residues. The germline V gene has CDR1 LGHNT and CDR2 FRNRAP. CDR3 DNA: TGTGCTAGTGGTCCCGCCGGCCCGGAGACCCAGTACTTC. Encoded protein: CASGPAGPETQYF.

The sample holds many counts of this clonotype. The chain is built from TRBV29-1 and TRBJ2-1; 14 positions match TRBD2. After removal of 6 bases from V and 3 bases from J, the junction contained 10 bases not matched to a gene. The V gene's germline CDR1 is SQVTM and CDR2 ANQGSEA. There are 17 residues in the CDR3. The CDR3 bases are TGCAGCGTCCTCGGACTAGCGGGGGGCCACGGCTACAATGAGCAGTTCTTC. As protein: CSVLGLAGGHGYNEQFF.